The 22 T cell receptor beta chains in this list originate from one sample, sequenced in a study of cytomegalovirus exposure and HLA in healthy donors. This PCR relied on a set of 60 Vbeta primers and 13 Jbeta primers. Data came from immunoSEQ multiplex PCR; TCRdb stores just in-frame clones and leaves some out. The profile shows 65,000 to 90,000 clones, over 70% of them singletons. Sequenced material: PBMCs. The receptors here all came from a man between 35 and 55 years old in good health and CMV-seronegative.

This rearrangement joins TRBV6-4 to TRBJ2-3; TRBD2 agrees at 10 bases. The CDR3 consists of 15 residues. Germline V gene sequence: CDR1 MRHNA, CDR2 SNTAGT. V lost 0 bases and J lost 9; bases outside the gene matches: 6. CDR3 nucleotides: TGTGCCAGCAGTGACTCCGCGAGCGGGGGGGCCACGCAGTATTTT. Amino acid sequence: CASSDSASGGATQYF.

V is TRBV7-8 and J is TRBJ2-3; 7 bases are a match to TRBD1. The CDR3 is 12 residues long. Trimming cost V 5 bases and J 8 bases; bases outside gene matches: 4. CDR1 SGHVS and CDR2 FQNEAQ come from the germline V gene. The CDR3 loop reads CASSADRATQYF. As DNA, the CDR3 is TGTGCCAGCAGCGCCGACAGGGCTACGCAGTATTTT. Drawing the rest from reference TRBV7-8 and TRBJ2-3, the complete variable domain is GAGVSQSPRYKVAKRGQDVALRCDPISGHVSLFWYQQALGQGPEFLTYFQNEAQLDKSGLPSDRFFAERPEGSVSTLKIQRTQQEDSAVYLCASSADRATQYFGPGTRLTVL.

The chain has TRBV20-1 and TRBJ1-2; D unclear. Deletions cut 6 bases from V and 7 bases from J, with 9 bases between. CDR3 length: 10 amino acids. The V gene's germline CDR1 is DFQATT and CDR2 SNEGSKA (reference sequence). CDR3 amino acids: CSATRGGYTF. CDR3 DNA sequence: TGCAGTGCAACGAGAGGTGGCTACACCTTC.

The chain carries TRBV5-1 and TRBJ2-5; a weak D match, TRBD1 (6 bases). The closer fit of TRBJ2-7 to the DNA end suggests the J call may be wrong. The germline CDR1 and CDR2 sequences are SGHRS and YFSETQ. This CDR3 has 19 residues. CDR3 bases: TGCGCCAGCAGCTTGGGAGTATTTTTGGGGACACAAGCCTCCTACGAGCAGTACTTC. It specifies CASSLGVFLGTQASYEQYF.

The rearrangement joins TRBV6-1 to TRBJ1-1, with 8 positions matching TRBD1. This CDR3 has 15 residues. Unmatched junction bases numbered 1, after V lost 0 bases and J lost 1 base. Germline V gene data show CDR1 as MNHNS and CDR2 as SASEGT. CDR3 in amino acids: CASSEAGQGNTEAFF. CDR3 sequence (DNA): TGTGCCAGCAGTGAAGCAGGACAGGGGAACACTGAAGCTTTCTTT.

The CDR3 loop reads CASSLPSGTGYRSEQYF. CDR3 coding DNA: TGTGCCAGCAGCTTGCCTTCCGGGACAGGGTACAGGAGCGAGCAGTACTTC. This chain links TRBV27 with TRBJ2-7; 9 nucleotides align to TRBD1. Per the germline V gene, CDR1 is MNHEY and CDR2 is SMNVEV (reference sequence). After removal of 6 bases from V and 6 bases from J, the junction contained 18 bases not matched to a gene. The CDR3 length is 17 residues.

The rearrangement links TRBV6-6 to TRBJ1-2, with D unresolved. Trimming cost V 2 bases and J 8 bases, with 12 bases left between them. Germline CDR1 and CDR2: MNHNY and SVGAGI (reference sequence). There are 13 residues in the CDR3. The CDR3 nucleotides read TGTGCCAGCAGTTACAGGACGCGCGGGGGCTACACCTTC. It is translated as CASSYRTRGGYTF.

This chain connects TRBV7-6 to TRBJ2-3, with D unresolved. V lost 1 base, J lost 0 bases, and 8 bases lay in between. The CDR3 totals 15 residues. Per germline, CDR1 SGHVS and CDR2 FNYEAQ. In DNA, the CDR3 is TGTGCCAGCAGCTTAGTGGCAGGAAGCACAGATACGCAGTATTTT. Translation gives CASSLVAGSTDTQYF.

This clone was seen once. This chain joins TRBV7-9 and TRBJ2-7; TRBD1 agrees at 12 bases. The CDR3 loop spans 17 amino acids. Germline CDR1 reads SEHNR; CDR2 reads FQNEAQ (reference sequence). The V and J ends lost 5 bases and 4 bases, in that order; junction bases with no gene match: 12. CDR3 bases: TGTGCCAGCAGCGAAGGGACAGGGGGCGTGAGGGGGTACGAGCAGTACTTC. Protein: CASSEGTGGVRGYEQYF.

CDR3 coding DNA: TGTGCCAGTAGGCCGGGACAGAACACAGATACGCAGTATTTT. Protein product: CASRPGQNTDTQYF. The chain is built from TRBV19 and TRBJ2-3, with 7 positions matching TRBD1. V was clipped by 6 bases and J by 2 bases; unmatched bases: 5. This CDR3 spans 14 amino acids. Germline values: CDR1 LNHDA, CDR2 SQIVND (reference sequence).

V usage is TRBV6-1 and J usage is TRBJ2-1; D may be TRBD2 (5 bases). Germline CDR1 and CDR2: MNHNS and SASEGT. This CDR3 comprises 15 residues. The V gene lost 3 bases and the J gene lost 1 base, with 10 bases spanning the gap. DNA for the CDR3: TGTGCCAGCAGTGAGACGTCGGGGTCCTACAATGAGCAGTTCTTC. As protein: CASSETSGSYNEQFF.

This clone has just a few counts. This chain's CDR3 is CASSLGGQGVQQYF. The DNA for the CDR3 is TGTGCCAGCAGCTTAGGGGGACAGGGGGTCCAGCAGTACTTC. The chain has TRBV11-3 and TRBJ2-7; TRBD1 matches at 11 bases. With V trimmed by 1 base and J by 8 bases, 4 bases remained unmatched. Germline assignment: CDR1 SGHNT and CDR2 YENEEA. This CDR3 has 14 residues.

The V gene is TRBV29-1, the J gene TRBJ1-1; tentatively, D is TRBD1 (6 bases). CDR3 length equals 15 residues. Trimming removed 4 bases from V and 1 base from J, with 16 bases in between. From germline, CDR1 is SQVTM and CDR2 ANQGSEA. CDR3 residues: CSVGSSLTGNTEAFF. In DNA form, the CDR3 reads TGCAGCGTTGGGTCCTCTTTGACAGGGAACACTGAAGCTTTCTTT.

The genes are TRBV15 and TRBJ2-2, with 8 bases fitting TRBD2. This CDR3 has 18 amino acids. The V segment lost 0 bases and the J segment 5 bases; nucleotides outside the gene matches: 11. Germline V CDR1 and CDR2: LNHNV, YYDKDF (reference sequence). CDR3 sequence: CATSRDPGGGITTGELFF. The CDR3 coding sequence is TGTGCCACCAGCAGAGATCCCGGCGGGGGGATTACAACCGGGGAGCTGTTTTTT. The full variable domain, completed using reference TRBV15 and TRBJ2-2, is DAMVIQNPRYQVTQFGKPVTLSCSQTLNHNVMYWYQQKSSQAPKLLFHYYDKDFNNEADTPDNFQSRRPNTSFCFLDIRSPGLGDTAMYLCATSRDPGGGITTGELFFGEGSRLTVL.

This chain's CDR3 is CASSINHPVPEPQHF. CDR3 in DNA: TGTGCCAGTAGTATAAACCATCCGGTTCCGGAGCCCCAGCATTTT. J is TRBJ1-5 and V is TRBV19, with unresolved D. Deletions cut 2 bases from V and 8 bases from J, with 16 bases between. Germline V gene lookup returns CDR1 LNHDA and CDR2 SQIVND (reference sequence). The CDR3 runs 15 residues. Complete variable domain (other parts from reference TRBV19 and TRBJ1-5): DGGITQSPKYLFRKEGQNVTLSCEQNLNHDAMYWYRQDPGQGLRLIYYSQIVNDFQKGDIAEGYSVSREKKESFPLTVTSAQKNPTAFYLCASSINHPVPEPQHFGDGTRLSIL.

This rearrangement joins TRBV7-2 to TRBJ1-3; the D gene is possibly TRBD1 (6 bases). The germline V gene has CDR1 SGHTA and CDR2 FQGNSA. V lost 0 bases and J lost 3, with 6 bases in between. This CDR3 contains 14 residues. CDR3 in amino acids: CASSLAGGGNTIYF. The CDR3 DNA reads TGTGCCAGCAGCTTAGCAGGGGGTGGAAACACCATATATTTT.

The chain couples TRBV10-3 to TRBJ2-5, with a weak D call TRBD1 (5 bases). This CDR3 is 13 amino acids long. Germline V gene data show CDR1 as ENHRY and CDR2 as SYGVKD. Trimming shortened V by 3 bases and J by 5 bases, and 10 bases separated the two germline ends. This CDR3 reads CAISEGVRETQYF. The CDR3 region has the DNA TGTGCCATCAGTGAAGGGGTAAGGGAGACCCAGTACTTC.

The chain is built from TRBV5-4 and TRBJ1-1; D remains unclear. CDR3 length: 11 amino acids. The V gene's germline CDR1 is SGHNT and CDR2 YYREEE (reference sequence). Between the trimmed V and J ends, which lost 3 bases and 8 bases, there was a span of 8 bases. The CDR3 coding sequence is TGTGCCAGCAGCTCGTTACGGGAAGCTTTCTTT. Encoded protein: CASSSLREAFF.

This clone occurred a few times. The V and J genes are TRBV5-1 and TRBJ1-5; TRBD1 matches 10 bases. The CDR3 consists of 15 residues. Germline V CDR1 and CDR2: SGHRS, YFSETQ. The ends lost 2 bases at V and 11 bases at J; junction bases unmatched: 10. CDR3 bases: TGCGCCAGCAGCTTAGGGACAGGGGTGATGGACGCCCAGCATTTT. Its translation: CASSLGTGVMDAQHF.

The rearrangement links TRBV7-3 to TRBJ1-2; D uncertain. The CDR3 spans 14 residues. The V gene's germline CDR1 is SGHTA and CDR2 FQGTGA. V dropped 3 bases and J dropped 2 bases, with 10 bases sitting between them. The CDR3: CASSLAGGNYGYTF. For the CDR3, the DNA is TGTGCCAGCAGCTTGGCGGGAGGGAACTATGGCTACACCTTC.

CDR3 sequence (DNA): TGTGCCAGCAGCAACCCGACAGGAGAGAACACTGAAGCTTTCTTT. Encoded protein: CASSNPTGENTEAFF. V and J are TRBV11-3 and TRBJ1-1; D possibly corresponds to TRBD1 (6 bases). The CDR3 spans 15 residues. V lost 5 bases, J lost 1 base, and 14 bases lay in between. The germline V gene has CDR1 SGHNT and CDR2 YENEEA.

This clone was detected only once. The CDR3 loop reads CASSIGQGWSTEAFF. The CDR3 bases are TGTGCCAGTAGTATCGGACAGGGGTGGTCGACTGAAGCTTTCTTT. This chain links TRBV19 with TRBJ1-1; 9 positions agree with TRBD1. V lost 3 bases and J lost 5; bases outside the gene matches: 7. The CDR3 spans 15 residues. Looked up from germline, CDR1 is LNHDA and CDR2 is SQIVND (reference sequence).